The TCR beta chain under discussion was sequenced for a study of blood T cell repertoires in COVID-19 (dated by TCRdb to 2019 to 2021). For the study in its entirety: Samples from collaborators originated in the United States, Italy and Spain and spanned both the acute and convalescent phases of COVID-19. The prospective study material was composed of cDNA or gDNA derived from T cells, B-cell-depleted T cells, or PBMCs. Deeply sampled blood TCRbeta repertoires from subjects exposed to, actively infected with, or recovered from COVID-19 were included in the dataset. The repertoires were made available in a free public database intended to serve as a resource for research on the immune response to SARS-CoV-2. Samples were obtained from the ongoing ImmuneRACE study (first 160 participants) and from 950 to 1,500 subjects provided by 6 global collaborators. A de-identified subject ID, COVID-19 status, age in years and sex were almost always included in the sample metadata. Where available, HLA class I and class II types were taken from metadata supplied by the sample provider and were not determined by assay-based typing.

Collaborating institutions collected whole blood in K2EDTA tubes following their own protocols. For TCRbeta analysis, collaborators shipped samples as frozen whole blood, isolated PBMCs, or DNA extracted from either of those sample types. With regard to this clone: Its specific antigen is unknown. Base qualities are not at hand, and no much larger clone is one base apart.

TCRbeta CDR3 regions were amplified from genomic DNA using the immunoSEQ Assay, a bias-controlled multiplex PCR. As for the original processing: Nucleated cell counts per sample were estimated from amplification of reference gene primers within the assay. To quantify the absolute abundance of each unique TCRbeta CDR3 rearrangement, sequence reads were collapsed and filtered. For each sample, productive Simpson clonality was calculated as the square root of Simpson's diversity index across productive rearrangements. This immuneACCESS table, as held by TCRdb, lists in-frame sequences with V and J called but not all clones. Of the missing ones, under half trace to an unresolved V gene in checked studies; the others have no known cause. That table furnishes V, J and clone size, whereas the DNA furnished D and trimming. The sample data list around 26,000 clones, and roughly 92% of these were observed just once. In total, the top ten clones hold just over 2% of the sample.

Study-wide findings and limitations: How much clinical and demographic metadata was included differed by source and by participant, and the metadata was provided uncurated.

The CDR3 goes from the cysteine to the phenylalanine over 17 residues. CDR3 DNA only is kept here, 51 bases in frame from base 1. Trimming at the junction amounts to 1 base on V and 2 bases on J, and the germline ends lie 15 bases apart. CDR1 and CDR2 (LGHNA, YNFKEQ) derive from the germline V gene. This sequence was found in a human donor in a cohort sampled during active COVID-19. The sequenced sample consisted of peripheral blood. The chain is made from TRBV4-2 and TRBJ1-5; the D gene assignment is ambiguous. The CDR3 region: CASSQVLSPGGNQPQHF. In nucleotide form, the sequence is TGTGCCAGCAGCCAAGTTTTGTCCCCCGGGGGCAATCAGCCCCAGCATTTT.